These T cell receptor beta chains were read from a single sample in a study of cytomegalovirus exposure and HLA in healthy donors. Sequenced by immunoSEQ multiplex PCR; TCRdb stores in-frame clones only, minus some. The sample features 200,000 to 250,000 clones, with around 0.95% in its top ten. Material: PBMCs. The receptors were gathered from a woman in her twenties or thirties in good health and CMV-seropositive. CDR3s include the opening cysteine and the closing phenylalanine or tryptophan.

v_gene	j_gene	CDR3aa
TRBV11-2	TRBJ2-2	CASSLVTGRTGELFF
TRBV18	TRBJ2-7	CASSPRGFQTYEQYF
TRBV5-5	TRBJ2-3	CASSLVSSGGPSTDTQYF
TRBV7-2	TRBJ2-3	CASSFQWTVLTDTQYF
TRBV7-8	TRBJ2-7	CASSLAGTSKYEQYF
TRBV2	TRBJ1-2	CASSPSGADRGYTF
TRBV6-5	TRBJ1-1	CASSYSLNLNTEAFF
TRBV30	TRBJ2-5	CAWNVTGLAQYF
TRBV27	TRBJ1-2	CASRRRTEGYGYTF
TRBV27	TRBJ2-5	CASSNYRVGRETQYF
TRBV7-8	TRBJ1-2	CASSPSGSPGYGYTF
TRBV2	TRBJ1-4	CASSEALGGGKLFF
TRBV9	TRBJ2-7	CASSVGSGGPNEQYF
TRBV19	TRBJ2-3	CASSILTGTGSDTQYF
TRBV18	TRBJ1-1	CASSLYTLNTEAFF
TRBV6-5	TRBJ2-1	CASSFDRGSNEQFF